This record concerns one T cell receptor beta chain sequence. Its target antigen remains unknown. Base qualities were left out, and no much larger clone turns up one base away. In total, 666 healthy bone marrow donors made up the cohort. All cohort members were sampled while nominally healthy, although unrecorded immune exposures were likely present. The donor tested CMV seropositive, placing the donor among the roughly 270 seropositive members of the cohort. A peripheral blood sample was collected from each donor, and TCR beta sequencing was performed on peripheral blood mononuclear cells. The Qiagen DNeasy Blood Extraction Kit was used to extract genomic DNA from the blood cell samples. Library construction relied on the immunoSEQ multiplex PCR assay. A mixture of 60 forward primers for TCR Vbeta segments and 13 reverse primers for TCR Jbeta segments was used in the multiplex PCR. Amplification of the CDR3 region of rearranged TCR beta genes was performed with a multiplex PCR assay on genomic DNA. The amplified TCR beta libraries were sequenced on the Illumina HiSeq System as 87-base-pair reads. The published analysis was carried out like this. Across the roughly 700 repertoires, a later analysis counted 60 million to 90 million unique TCR beta chains, around 11 million of which were shared by at least two donors. A nearest-neighbor algorithm error-corrected the raw reads and collapsed the reads into unique sequences, merging closely related sequences to remove PCR and sequencing errors. CDR3 sequences were aligned to IMGT reference sequences to assign V, D and J gene segments. For a sequence to be retained, a match of at least six nucleotides to both a V gene segment and a J gene segment was required. Rearrangements were classified as productive when the CDR3 lacked stop codons and remained in frame with V and J, and all other rearrangements were classified as non-productive. CDR3 was defined by IMGT convention, running from the second conserved V-encoded cysteine to the conserved J-encoded phenylalanine. In an earlier analysis of around 570 of the donors, sequences lacking an unambiguous match to a single V gene segment were excluded. An earlier analysis of fewer than 750 of the donors called V segments functional above 56.7% productive rearrangements and segregating when the between-donor standard deviation exceeded 5%. To diagnose cytomegalovirus status from the catalog of TCR beta chain sequences, a statistical classification framework was built. In a later analysis, V and J genes were assigned by comparing TCR nucleotide sequences against IMGT/GENE-DB human TR gene sequences. A later analysis assigned CDR3 sequences and most-parsimonious VDJ recombination scenarios with the TCRdist pipeline. In a later analysis, each TCR beta chain was defined by its CDR3 amino acid sequence together with its V-gene family, and reads without a unique V-gene family were excluded. In a later analysis, 450 to 600 highly shared, low-generation-probability nucleotide sequences were removed to address suspected cross-contamination and a sequencing artifact. In a later analysis, a clonal expansion index for each public chain was calculated from normalized within-repertoire ranks of inferred template counts. Generation probabilities in a later analysis came from a VDJ recombination model fitted to out-of-frame rearrangements, and those results were checked against IGoR. In a later analysis, TCR-TCR, TCR-HLA and TCR-CMV co-occurrence was scored with hypergeometric tests, and a repertoire-size bias correction was applied to TCR pairs. In a later analysis, false discovery rates were estimated by permuting HLA or CMV assignments 20 times. In a later analysis, co-occurring TCRs were grouped using DBSCAN, with TCRdist sequence similarity added in when clustering inside HLA-allele-positive subsets. Repertoires with fewer than 30,000 or more than 120,000 public chains, plus five repertoires with anomalous nucleotide sharing, were excluded from co-occurrence clustering. As stored in TCRdb, this immuneACCESS dataset retains in-frame rearrangements with V and J assigned. A fraction of the clones does not appear; measured against another copy, unresolved V genes explain less than half of the discrepancy, and the remainder lacks a known reason. That table supplies the V and J calls and clone size; D and trimming were determined from the DNA. This sample lists about 92,000 clones; just under 85% were detected once. The ten largest clones represent 5.6% of the sample.

Including cysteine and phenylalanine, the CDR3 has 14 amino acids. CDR3 DNA is the only sequence kept; it has 42 bases, read in frame from the first base. CDR1 SQVTM and CDR2 ANQGSEA are derived from the germline V gene. Relative to germline, V is missing 4 bases and J is missing 5 bases, with 6 bases of the junction outside any gene match. This record belongs to a study of cytomegalovirus exposure and HLA in healthy donors (dated by TCRdb to the late 2010s). For context, the study as a whole: According to an earlier analysis of a few hundred of the donors, about 179 million T cells yielded 100 million or so unique TCR beta sequences and about 300 Gb of sequence data. Both class I and class II loci were covered by HLA typing, at four-digit resolution. In an earlier analysis of roughly 540 of the donors, high-throughput TCR beta sequencing was used to judge whether each TCR beta V gene segment behaved as functional or pseudogenic. Donor age, sex, ethnicity and CMV serostatus were compiled together with the repertoire data. Genome-wide SNP genotypes for about three fifths of the 666 donors were used in a later genetic analysis, which treated that subset as a discovery cohort. About 300 gigabases of sequencing data and some 85 million unique TCR sequences were included in an early release covering around 600 HLA-typed donors. A few DR-DQ haplotypes were treated as single units for association and clustering because of strong linkage in the cohort. Every repertoire in the discovery cohort had been generated on one and the same sequencing platform. The study combined high-throughput TCR immunosequencing, statistical association of individual TCRs with disease status, and machine learning to predict cytomegalovirus infection status. Typing coverage varied by locus: roughly 629-630 donors for A, B, C, DRB1 and DQB1; more than 500 for DQA1; around 570 for DPA1; 450 to 480 for DPB1. The genetic ancestry cluster associated with self-reported Caucasian donors included about four fifths of the roughly 390 genotyped donors. In addition to the first cohort of 650 to 800 subjects, a separate validation cohort of approximately 130 different subjects was used. The later analysis used no new phenotypic data to find candidate immune exposures, relying instead on TCR beta sequences and their occurrence across donors. Among some 410 genotyped donors of the cohort, an average of around 250,000 unique TCR beta nucleotide sequences was sequenced per donor, of which 15% to 20% were non-productive. The study used immunosequencing to profile the T cell repertoires of approximately 630 subjects and linked those repertoires to cytomegalovirus serostatus. The study aimed to test whether cataloging public T cell receptors could reveal signatures of past pathogen exposure. To study patterns of TCR occurrence, a later analysis re-analyzed previously published TCR beta repertoires from hundreds of donors and added high-resolution HLA genotyping. Study-wide conclusions, independent of this receptor: In a later analysis, TCR association rates were found to vary across HLA loci, with the most associated TCRs seen for DRB1 alleles and the fewest for HLA-C alleles. A later genetic analysis reported fewer N-insertions in productive TCRs among donors in an Asian-associated ancestry cluster than the roughly 700-donor mean. In a later genetic analysis, a missense DCLRE1C variant was associated with V-gene and J-gene trimming of TCR beta chains, and the association was replicated in an independent cohort. In an earlier analysis of some 550 of the donors, most TCR beta V segments were observed in productive rearrangements about 87% or about 30% of the time, broadly matching IMGT annotations. A few of the identified cytomegalovirus-associated TCR beta chains were confirmed in vitro to be specific for cytomegalovirus antigens. It was suggested by the authors that the approach could potentially be generalized to other disease states and immunological phenotypes. The classifier was reported to diagnose cytomegalovirus status with high specificity and sensitivity in both the original and validation cohorts. According to a later analysis, parvovirus B19, influenza, CMV and Epstein-Barr virus appeared linked to several top co-occurrence clusters. Linkage disequilibrium might explain the correlated functional status among segregating V segments, but an unknown experimental factor could not be excluded. Assigning TCR associations to individual alleles was difficult when HLA alleles, especially DR and DQ, strongly co-occurred. The 87-base-pair reads could not distinguish some IMGT-functional V segments, including TRBV6-2 and TRBV6-3, so those segments were excluded. In the study, some 180 TCR beta chains were listed as associated with cytomegalovirus. A cluster of highly shared sequence variants was judged likely to represent a technical artifact of the sequencing pipeline. Only TCR beta chains were sequenced in this cohort, and the absence of alpha or paired-chain data limited detectable features. HLA typing was unavailable for some donors at each locus, so association tests used only the typed subset. In a later analysis, some 17,000 TCR beta sequences were associated with specific HLA alleles at a false discovery rate of 0.05. Across donors, most TCR sequences were observed very rarely, whereas some public TCRs were present in many individuals. Because counts were too low, seventeen rarely observed V segments, including chromosome 9 orphons, were excluded from the earlier analysis of around 590 of the donors. In a later analysis, HLA-associated TCR beta chains were found to be more clonally expanded and to have lower generation probabilities than equally common non-associated chains. CMV serostatus was the only immune exposure information available for the cohort. A later analysis found that most CMV-associated TCR beta chains appeared HLA-restricted, with HLA associations seemingly driven largely by CMV exposure. Roughly uniform sequencing depth across donors was assumed in presence/absence analyses, although this assumption may not hold. A further reported finding was that TCR beta sequences accurately predicted the HLA-A and HLA-B alleles for most subjects in the first cohort.

This sequence was found in a woman aged 18 to 35 in good health and CMV-seropositive. Recombination linked TRBV29-1 to TRBJ2-3, and 10 junction bases match TRBD1. The specimen was PBMCs. The CDR3 region reads CSVVRTGGKDTQYF. The DNA sequence is as follows: TGCAGCGTTGTGAGGACAGGGGGTAAAGATACGCAGTATTTT.